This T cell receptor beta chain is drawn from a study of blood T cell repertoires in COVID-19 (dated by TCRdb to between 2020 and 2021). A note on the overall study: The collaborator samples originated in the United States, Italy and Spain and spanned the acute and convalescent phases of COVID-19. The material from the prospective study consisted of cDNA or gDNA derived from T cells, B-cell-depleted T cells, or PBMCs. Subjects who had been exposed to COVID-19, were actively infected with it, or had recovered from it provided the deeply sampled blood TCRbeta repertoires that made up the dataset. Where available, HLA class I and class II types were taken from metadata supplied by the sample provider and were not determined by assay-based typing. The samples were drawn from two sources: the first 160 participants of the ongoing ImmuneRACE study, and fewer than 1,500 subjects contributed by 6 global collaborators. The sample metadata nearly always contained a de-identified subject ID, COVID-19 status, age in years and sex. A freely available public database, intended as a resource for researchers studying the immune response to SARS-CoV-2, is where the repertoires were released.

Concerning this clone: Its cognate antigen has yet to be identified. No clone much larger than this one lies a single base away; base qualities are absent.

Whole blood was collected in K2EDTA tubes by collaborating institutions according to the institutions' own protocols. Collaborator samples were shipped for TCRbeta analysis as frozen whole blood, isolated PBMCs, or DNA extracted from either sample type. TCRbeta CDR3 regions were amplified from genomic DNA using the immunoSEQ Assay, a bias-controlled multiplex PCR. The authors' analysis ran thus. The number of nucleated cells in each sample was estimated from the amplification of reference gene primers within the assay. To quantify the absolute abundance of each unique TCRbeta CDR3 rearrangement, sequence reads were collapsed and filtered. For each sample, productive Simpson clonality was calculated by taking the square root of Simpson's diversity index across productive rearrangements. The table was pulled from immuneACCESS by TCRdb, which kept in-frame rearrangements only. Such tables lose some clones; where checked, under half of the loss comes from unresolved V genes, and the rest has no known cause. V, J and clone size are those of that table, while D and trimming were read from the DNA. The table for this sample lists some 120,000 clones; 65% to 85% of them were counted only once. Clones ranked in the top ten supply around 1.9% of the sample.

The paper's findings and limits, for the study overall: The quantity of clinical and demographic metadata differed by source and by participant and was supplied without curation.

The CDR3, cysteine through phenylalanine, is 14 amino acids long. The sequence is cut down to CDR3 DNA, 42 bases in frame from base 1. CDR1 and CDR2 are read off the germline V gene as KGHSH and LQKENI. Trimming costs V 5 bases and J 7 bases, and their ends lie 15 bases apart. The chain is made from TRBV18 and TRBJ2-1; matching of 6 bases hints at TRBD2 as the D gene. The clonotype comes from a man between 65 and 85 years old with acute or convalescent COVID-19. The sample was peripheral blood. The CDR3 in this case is CASSDRLDPNEQFF. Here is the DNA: TGTGCCAGCTCAGACCGACTAGATCCAAATGAGCAGTTCTTC.